Only a few counts were recorded for the clone carrying this TCR beta chain. RNA transcripts served as the template for amplifying TCR beta CDR3 regions. A first-round RT-PCR of the TCR CDR3 used the HTBI primer set. Via MiXCR, TCRdb re-called the multiplex PCR reads, giving one row per CDR3 protein. The sample gives about 270,000 distinct CDR3 sequences, roughly 22% of which show up once; roughly 60% is in the top ten. Germline CDR1 is DFQATT and CDR2 is SNEGSKA (reference sequence). The germline V and J ends were trimmed by 0 bases and 6 bases, with 13 bases remaining between them. This CDR3 has 14 amino acids. This specimen belongs to a study of T cells in Graves' hyperthyroidism and ophthalmopathy.

The clonotype comes from a man aged 25 to 45 with Graves' ophthalmopathy. The source material was blood. The chain couples TRBV20-1 to TRBJ2-3, with D perhaps matching TRBD1 or TRBD2 (5 bases each). CDR3 DNA: TGCAGTGCTAGAGACTTAGTGGGGGTGGATACGCAGTATTTT. It is translated as CSARDLVGVDTQYF.